The rows below give T cell receptor beta chains drawn from one sample of a study of shared clonotypes between healthy human individuals. The data were produced by immunoSEQ multiplex PCR, yet TCRdb's version contains in-frame clones alone and is incomplete. In the table there are a few hundred thousand clones, 79% of which are singletons. The sequenced sample consisted of PBMCs. Receptors originate from a woman in her 40s in good health. Some clones in this sample may be carry-over from other donors' samples. CDR3s include the opening cysteine and the closing phenylalanine or tryptophan. D genes are given only for firm matches. Clone size is shown for a subset of rows, as once, few, many or a class of expanded clone.

size,V,D,J,CDR3,DNA
.,TRBV28,.,TRBJ1-3,CASSSQSGGGSGNTIYF,TGTGCCAGCAGTTCACAATCCGGGGGGGGCTCTGGAAACACCATATATTTT
.,TRBV9,TRBD1,TRBJ1-2,CASSEGQGALYGYTF,TGTGCCAGCAGCGAGGGACAGGGGGCACTCTATGGCTACACCTTC
.,TRBV19,.,TRBJ1-5,CASSIGRNQPQHF,TGTGCCAGTAGTATAGGGCGCAATCAGCCCCAGCATTTT
few,TRBV18,TRBD2,TRBJ2-5,CASSPLLAGGPLGTQYF,TGTGCCAGCTCACCTCTGCTCGCGGGAGGGCCGCTAGGGACCCAGTACTTC
.,TRBV29-1,TRBD1,TRBJ2-7,CSVAEGGQGFHEQYF,TGCAGCGTTGCGGAGGGAGGACAGGGGTTCCACGAGCAGTACTTC
.,TRBV28,TRBD1,TRBJ2-7,CASTSSTGVQYRSSYEQYF,TGTGCCAGCACTTCATCGACAGGGGTCCAATATCGGAGCTCCTACGAGCAGTACTTC
.,TRBV7-2,.,TRBJ2-4,CASSLPNRNLLLYF,TGTGCCAGCAGCTTACCCAACCGAAACCTGTTATTGTACTTC
.,TRBV5-1,TRBD2,TRBJ2-5,CASSSGLAGGWDQETQYF,TGCGCCAGCAGCTCGGGACTAGCGGGAGGATGGGATCAAGAGACCCAGTACTTC
.,TRBV5-1,.,TRBJ1-1,CASSFPGEHTEAFF,TGCGCCAGCAGCTTTCCGGGGGAACACACTGAAGCTTTCTTT
.,TRBV6-1,TRBD2,TRBJ2-1,CASSEARTSAHQQFF,TGTGCCAGCAGTGAAGCGCGGACTAGCGCACACCAGCAGTTCTTC
.,TRBV7-6,.,TRBJ2-5,CASSLVLAPQETQYF,TGTGCCAGCAGCTTAGTACTCGCGCCCCAAGAGACCCAGTACTTC
.,TRBV11-2,.,TRBJ2-3,CASSLESPGSGPTDTQYF,TGTGCCAGCAGCTTAGAATCCCCGGGTAGCGGCCCCACAGATACGCAGTATTTT
.,TRBV9,.,TRBJ2-1,CASSHLGEQFF,TGTGCCAGCAGCCACTTAGGCGAGCAGTTCTTC
once,TRBV5-5,.,TRBJ1-2,CASSLAGPNYGYTF,TGTGCCAGCAGCTTGGCCGGCCCTAACTATGGCTACACCTTC
.,TRBV30,.,TRBJ2-3,CASKGYPSTDTQYF,TGTGCCTCCAAGGGGTATCCAAGCACAGATACGCAGTATTTT
.,TRBV29-1,TRBD1,TRBJ1-1,CSVDEGTGEAFF,TGCAGCGTTGATGAGGGGACAGGTGAAGCTTTCTTT
few,TRBV10-2,TRBD1,TRBJ2-1,CASSRDRVRYEQFF,TGCGCCAGCAGTCGAGACAGGGTTCGGTATGAGCAGTTCTTC
once,TRBV4-1,TRBD1,TRBJ1-1,CASSQDNRGRTEAFF,TGCGCCAGCAGCCAAGATAACAGGGGGCGGACTGAAGCTTTCTTT
.,TRBV5-4,.,TRBJ2-5,CASSPIGGSGETQYF,TGTGCCAGCAGCCCTATCGGCGGGTCGGGCGAGACCCAGTACTTC
.,TRBV6-1,.,TRBJ1-3,CASLDRPFGNTIYF,TGTGCCAGCCTTGACAGGCCGTTTGGAAACACCATATATTTT
few,TRBV2,.,TRBJ1-5,CASSEGSGDQPQHF,TGTGCCAGCAGTGAAGGGTCGGGAGATCAGCCCCAGCATTTT
once,TRBV28,TRBD2,TRBJ2-7,CASSPGLATYEQYF,TGTGCCAGCAGCCCGGGACTAGCGACCTACGAGCAGTACTTC
.,TRBV10-3,TRBD1,TRBJ2-1,CAITRTGRDNEQFF,TGTGCCATCACCCGGACAGGGAGAGACAATGAGCAGTTCTTC
.,TRBV19,.,TRBJ2-7,CASSPGAPYEQYF,TGTGCCAGTAGCCCGGGAGCGCCCTACGAGCAGTACTTC
once,TRBV4-1,.,TRBJ2-4,CASSQGRGRSAKNIQYF,TGCGCCAGCAGCCAAGGGAGGGGTCGGTCGGCCAAAAACATTCAGTACTTC
once,TRBV7-3,.,TRBJ2-1,CASSPSPYNEQFF,TGTGCCAGCAGCCCTAGCCCCTACAATGAGCAGTTCTTC
.,TRBV28,TRBD2,TRBJ2-3,CASSLGLSGTDTQYF,TGTGCCAGCAGTTTGGGGCTTAGCGGGACAGATACGCAGTATTTT
.,TRBV5-5,TRBD1,TRBJ1-1,CASGIQGDTEAFF,TGTGCCAGCGGAATCCAGGGGGACACTGAAGCTTTCTTT
.,TRBV5-8,.,TRBJ1-4,CASSHEQGEKLFF,TGTGCCAGCAGCCATGAACAGGGTGAAAAACTGTTTTTT
.,TRBV4-1,.,TRBJ2-1,CASSQDPTNYNEQFF,TGCGCCAGCAGCCAAGATCCGACTAACTACAATGAGCAGTTCTTC
.,TRBV19,.,TRBJ1-2,CASSYSLVQAELHGYTF,TGTGCCAGTAGTTACTCCCTAGTCCAGGCGGAATTACATGGCTACACCTTC
.,TRBV7-2,TRBD2,TRBJ2-7,CASSISPGTSGIKQYF,TGTGCCAGCAGCATTTCCCCCGGGACTAGCGGGATCAAGCAGTACTTC
.,TRBV11-1,TRBD2,TRBJ2-1,CASSFRGLAGGYQFF,TGTGCCAGCAGCTTCCGAGGGCTAGCGGGAGGATATCAGTTCTTC
.,TRBV21-1,.,TRBJ2-7,CASIPGQHSYEQYF,TGTGCCAGCATCCCGGGACAGCATTCCTACGAGCAGTACTTC
.,TRBV28,.,TRBJ2-3,CASSLQQDTQYF,TGTGCCAGCAGTTTACAACAAGATACGCAGTATTTT
.,TRBV28,.,TRBJ1-5,CASSISRLRVINQPQHF,TGTGCCAGCAGCATATCCCGGTTAAGGGTGATCAATCAGCCCCAGCATTTT
.,TRBV6-5,.,TRBJ1-1,CASSYGGGITEAFF,TGTGCCAGCAGTTACGGGGGTGGGATTACTGAAGCTTTCTTT
.,TRBV14,.,TRBJ2-7,CASSQDWNEQYF,TGTGCCAGCAGCCAAGATTGGAACGAGCAGTACTTC
.,TRBV9,.,TRBJ1-1,CASRGRGTEAFF,TGTGCCAGCCGCGGGCGCGGGACTGAAGCTTTCTTT
few,TRBV30,.,TRBJ1-1,CAWTQVRDTEAFF,TGTGCCTGGACACAGGTTAGGGACACTGAAGCTTTCTTT
.,TRBV28,TRBD1,TRBJ2-4,CASSETGGPAKNIQYF,TGTGCCAGCAGCGAGACAGGGGGCCCGGCCAAAAACATTCAGTACTTC
.,TRBV5-4,.,TRBJ2-5,CASSLEGGVETQYF,TGTGCCAGCAGCTTGGAGGGCGGAGTGGAGACCCAGTACTTC
.,TRBV27,TRBD1,TRBJ2-7,CASSWSRDRAYEQYF,TGTGCCAGCAGTTGGTCCCGGGACAGGGCCTACGAGCAGTACTTC
.,TRBV18,.,TRBJ2-7,CASSPSGAYEQYF,TGTGCCAGCTCACCGTCCGGGGCCTACGAGCAGTACTTC
.,TRBV28,.,TRBJ1-2,CASSFSGDGYTF,TGTGCCAGCAGTTTTTCGGGAGATGGCTACACCTTC